These 13 T cell receptor beta chains were all obtained from the same sample, sequenced in a study of tumour-infiltrating T cells in Burkitt lymphoma. Repertoires were generated with immunoSEQ multiplex PCR, while TCRdb's copy carries only in-frame clones and drops some. The sample shows thousands of clones, 88% of them seen only once. The specimen sequenced was tumor tissue. These receptors originate from a human donor with diffuse large B-cell lymphoma.

V gene TRBV19 combines with J gene TRBJ2-4, with D unclear. Germline CDR1 and CDR2: LNHDA and SQIVND (reference sequence). V was cut by 6 bases and J by 0 bases, with 12 bases left in between. This CDR3 spans 15 amino acids. CDR3 in DNA: TGTGCCAGTAGCCAGGAGTCCTTAGCCAAAAACATTCAGTACTTC. Protein: CASSQESLAKNIQYF.

Comment on this clone: Distinct nucleotide sequences in the sample also encode this CDR3. V gene TRBV27 combines with J gene TRBJ2-7, with D possibly matching TRBD2 (7 bases). Germline values: CDR1 MNHEY, CDR2 SMNVEV (reference sequence). This CDR3 has 14 residues. Deletions cut 5 bases from V and 3 bases from J, with 14 bases between. CDR3 DNA sequence: TGTGCCAGCAGTCAGCAGGGAGGGGGCTACGAGCAGTACTTC. Protein sequence: CASSQQGGGYEQYF.

Written as DNA, the CDR3 is TGCAGCGTTGGCAGGGGGCAGGGGGGCGGCACAGGTGAGCAGTTCTTC. Translated: CSVGRGQGGGTGEQFF. The rearrangement uses TRBV29-1 and TRBJ2-1; 8 bases agree with TRBD1. Germline V lookup: CDR1 SQVTM, CDR2 ANQGSEA. The CDR3 totals 16 residues. J gave up 9 bases and V 4 bases, and 17 bases lay outside the gene matches.

The chain recombines TRBV28 with TRBJ2-5; D is possibly TRBD1 or TRBD2 (5 bases each). Trimming took 8 bases from V and 2 from J, leaving 15 bases between them. Per the germline V gene, CDR1 is MDHEN and CDR2 is SYDVKM. CDR3 size: 14 residues. Here the CDR3 DNA reads TGTGCCAGCGGGGCAAGGGGAGCACAAGAGACCCAGTACTTC. It yields the protein CASGARGAQETQYF. The entire variable domain, with the rest obtained from reference TRBV28 and TRBJ2-5, is as follows: DVKVTQSSRYLVKRTGEKVFLECVQDMDHENMFWYRQDPGLGLRLIYFSYDVKMKEKGDIPEGYSVSREKKERFSLILESASTNQTSMYLCASGARGAQETQYFGPGTRLLVL.

This clone was seen more than once but under ten times. V and J are TRBV11-2 and TRBJ2-3; D is unclear. Germline-derived CDR1 and CDR2 are SGHAT and FQNNGV. Trimming removed 1 base from V and 6 bases from J, with 14 bases in between. This CDR3 has 15 residues. As DNA, the CDR3 is TGTGCCAGCAGCTTAGCAGGTTCTCTTGAGGATACGCAGTATTTT. It yields the protein CASSLAGSLEDTQYF.

The rearrangement joins TRBV27 to TRBJ1-2, with 10 bases fitting TRBD1. Trimming took 3 bases from V and 4 from J; bases not matched to a gene: 5. This CDR3 comprises 15 residues. Per germline, CDR1 MNHEY and CDR2 SMNVEV (reference sequence). CDR3 amino acids: CASSLLTGGGYGYTF. The CDR3 nucleotides read TGTGCCAGCAGTTTGTTGACAGGGGGCGGCTATGGCTACACCTTC.

The gene calls are TRBV19 and TRBJ2-5, with D hard to call. Germline lookup yields CDR1 LNHDA and CDR2 SQIVND (reference sequence). Trimming removed 5 bases from V and 3 bases from J, with 10 bases in between. The CDR3 sequence is 13 residues long. The DNA for the CDR3 is TGTGCCAGTAGTTGGGCTACGAAAGAGACCCAGTACTTC. Translated, it gives CASSWATKETQYF.

The J gene is TRBJ2-4, the V gene TRBV7-2; no reliable D call. V shed 1 base and J shed 2 bases, with 9 bases lying between them. Germline lookup yields CDR1 SGHTA and CDR2 FQGNSA. The CDR3 loop spans 15 amino acids. The CDR3 reads CASSLVKGTKNIQYF. CDR3 nucleotides: TGTGCCAGCAGCTTAGTCAAGGGTACCAAAAACATTCAGTACTTC. The full variable domain, rest sourced from reference TRBV7-2 and TRBJ2-4, is GAGVSQSPSNKVTEKGKDVELRCDPISGHTALYWYRQSLGQGLEFLIYFQGNSAPDKSGLPSDRFSAERTGGSVSTLTIQRTQQEDSAVYLCASSLVKGTKNIQYFGAGTRLSVL.

The chain is built from TRBV7-2 and TRBJ2-3; D gene ambiguous. CDR1 and CDR2 from the germline V gene are SGHTA and FQGNSA. There are 13 residues in the CDR3. V was clipped by 5 bases and J by 7 bases, with 13 bases between them. CDR3 amino acids: CASSPSIYNTQYF. The CDR3 DNA sequence: TGTGCCAGCAGCCCCAGCATTTACAATACGCAGTATTTT.

The chain links TRBV2 to TRBJ2-7, with 12 bases lining up with TRBD2. With 4 bases clipped from V and 7 bases from J, the junction kept 5 bases outside the gene matches. CDR1 and CDR2 (germline): SNHLY, FYNNEI. This CDR3 is 14 amino acids long. The chain's CDR3 is CASSVPSGRGEQYF. The CDR3 DNA reads as TGTGCCAGCAGTGTGCCTAGCGGGAGGGGGGAGCAGTACTTC.

The V gene is TRBV9, the J gene TRBJ1-4; 7 bases align to TRBD1. Germline trimming cut 0 bases from V and 4 bases from J; bases unmatched to any gene: 3. The CDR3 spans 15 residues. The germline gives CDR1 SGDLS, CDR2 YYNGEE. CDR3 loop: CASSVGGQLNEKLFF. CDR3 in DNA: TGTGCCAGCAGCGTAGGGGGACAGCTTAATGAAAAACTGTTTTTT.

CDR3 residues: CASSLALEKAREQYF. CDR3 bases: TGCGCCAGCAGCTTGGCCTTGGAAAAGGCCCGCGAGCAGTACTTC. The chain employs TRBV5-1 and TRBJ2-7; D unresolved. V lost 0 bases to trimming and J lost 6 bases, with 16 bases between them. The germline V gene encodes CDR1 SGHRS and CDR2 YFSETQ. This CDR3 has 15 residues.

J is TRBJ2-1 and V is TRBV7-8, with 12 bases that match TRBD2. The V gene's germline CDR1 is SGHVS and CDR2 FQNEAQ. The length of the CDR3 is 18 residues. The V gene end was trimmed by 5 bases and the J gene end by 0 bases; junction bases not matched to a gene: 8. CDR3 nucleotides: TGTGCCAGCAGCACTGGGACTAGCGGGCGAAGCTCCTACAATGAGCAGTTCTTC. This sequence encodes CASSTGTSGRSSYNEQFF.